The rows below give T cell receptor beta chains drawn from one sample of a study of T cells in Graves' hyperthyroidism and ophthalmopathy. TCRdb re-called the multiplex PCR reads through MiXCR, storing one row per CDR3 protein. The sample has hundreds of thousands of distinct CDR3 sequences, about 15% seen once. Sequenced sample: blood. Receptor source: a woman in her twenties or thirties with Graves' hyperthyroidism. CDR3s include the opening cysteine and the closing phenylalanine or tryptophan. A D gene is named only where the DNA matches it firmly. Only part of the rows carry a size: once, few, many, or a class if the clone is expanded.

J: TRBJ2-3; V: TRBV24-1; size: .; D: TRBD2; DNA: TGTGCCACCAGTGACCGGGACTATCTCACAGATACGCAGTATTTT; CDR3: CATSDRDYLTDTQYF
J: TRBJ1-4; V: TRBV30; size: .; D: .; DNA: TGTGCCTGGGCGGGACAAACTAATGAAAAACTGTTTTTT; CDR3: CAWAGQTNEKLFF
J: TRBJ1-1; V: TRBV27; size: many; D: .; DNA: TGTGCCAGCAGCTTCTGGGGCACTGAAGCTTTCTTT; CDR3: CASSFWGTEAFF
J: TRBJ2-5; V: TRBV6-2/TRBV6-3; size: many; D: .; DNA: TGTGCCAGCAGCAGGGTAGAACAAGAGACCCAGTACTTC; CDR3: CASSRVEQETQYF
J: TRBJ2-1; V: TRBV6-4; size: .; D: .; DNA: TGTGCCAGCAGTGTAGATACGCGGGGATACAATGAGCAGTTCTTC; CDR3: CASSVDTRGYNEQFF
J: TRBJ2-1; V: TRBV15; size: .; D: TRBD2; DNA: TGTGCCACCAGCTTGGGACTAGCGGGAGACCCCTTATCCTACAATGAGCAGTTCTTC; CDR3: CATSLGLAGDPLSYNEQFF
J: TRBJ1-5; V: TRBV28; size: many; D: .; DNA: TGTGCCAGCAGTGCCCCGTCCGGGCCCCAGCATTTT; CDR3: CASSAPSGPQHF
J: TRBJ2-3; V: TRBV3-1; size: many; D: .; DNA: TGTGCCAGCAGCCAAGGAAGTGGGACAGATACGCAGTATTTT; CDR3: CASSQGSGTDTQYF
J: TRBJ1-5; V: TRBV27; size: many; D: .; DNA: TGTGCCAGCAGTTTACACAGCAATCAGCCCCAGCATTTT; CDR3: CASSLHSNQPQHF
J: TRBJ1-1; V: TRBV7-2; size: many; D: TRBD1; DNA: TGTGCCAGCAACCAGCAGGGGGCAACTGAAGCTTTCTTT; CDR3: CASNQQGATEAFF
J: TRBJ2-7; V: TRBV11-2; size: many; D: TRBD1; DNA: TGTGCCAGCAGCTTAAGCCGGGACAGGGGAGAGCAGTACTTC; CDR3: CASSLSRDRGEQYF
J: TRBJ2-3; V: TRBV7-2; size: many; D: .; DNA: TGTGCCAGCACTCTCGGACCACCGGGGGATACGCAGTATTTT; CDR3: CASTLGPPGDTQYF
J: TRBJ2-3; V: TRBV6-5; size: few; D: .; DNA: TGTGCCAGCAGTTTAGGGAGAGAGAGCACAGATACGCAGTATTTT; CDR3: CASSLGRESTDTQYF
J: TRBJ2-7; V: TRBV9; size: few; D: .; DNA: TGTGCCAGCAGCGAGGCGGCAGAGACGGACGAGCAGTACTTC; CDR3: CASSEAAETDEQYF
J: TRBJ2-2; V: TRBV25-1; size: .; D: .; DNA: TGTGCCAGCAGTCCCAGGGTCCGGACCGGGGAGCTGTTTTTT; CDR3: CASSPRVRTGELFF
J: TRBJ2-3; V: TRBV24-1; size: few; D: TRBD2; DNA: TGTGCCACCAGTGATACGGCGGGAGAGACCCCAGATACGCAGTATTTT; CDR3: CATSDTAGETPDTQYF
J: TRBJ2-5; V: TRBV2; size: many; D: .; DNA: TGTGCCAGCACCCCCCCGGGACTCCAAGAGACCCAGTACTTC; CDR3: CASTPPGLQETQYF
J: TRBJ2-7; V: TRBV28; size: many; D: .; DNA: TGTGCCAGCAGTTTTGGCAGCCTACGGGAGCAGTACTTC; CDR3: CASSFGSLREQYF
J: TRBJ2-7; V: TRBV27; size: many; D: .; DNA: TGTGCCAGCAGTTTATCGCGGACGGCGGAGCAGTACTTC; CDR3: CASSLSRTAEQYF